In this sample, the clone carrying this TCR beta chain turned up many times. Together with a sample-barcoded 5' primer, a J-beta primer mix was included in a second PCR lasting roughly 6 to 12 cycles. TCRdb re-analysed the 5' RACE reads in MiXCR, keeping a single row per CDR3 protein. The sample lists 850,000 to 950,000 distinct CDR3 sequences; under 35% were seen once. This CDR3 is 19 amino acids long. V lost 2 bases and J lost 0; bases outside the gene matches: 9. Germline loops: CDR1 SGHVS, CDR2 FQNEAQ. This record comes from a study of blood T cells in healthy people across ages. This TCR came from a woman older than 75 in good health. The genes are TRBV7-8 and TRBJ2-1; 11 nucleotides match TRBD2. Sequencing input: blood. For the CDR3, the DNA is TGTGCCAGCAGCTTATTAGCGGGGGGGCAAGGGTTCTCCTACAATGAGCAGTTCTTC. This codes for CASSLLAGGQGFSYNEQFF.